These 31 T cell receptor beta chains share one sample of origin, sequenced in a study of blood T cell repertoires in COVID-19. TCRdb's copy holds only in-frame clones and misses some; the assay was immunoSEQ multiplex PCR. This table has 150,000 or so clones, 82% appearing once. Input material: peripheral blood. Receptors were obtained from a human donor with acute or convalescent COVID-19. The donor label of this sample is uncertain.

The chain carries TRBV6-2 or TRBV6-3 and TRBJ1-1; D is unresolved. Trimming pared 2 bases from V and 5 bases from J, leaving 12 bases between. Germline V gives CDR1 MNHEY, CDR2 SVGEGT. CDR3 length: 14 residues. The CDR3 nucleotides are TGTGCCAGCAGTTACGAGACGGGTCGGACTGAAGCTTTCTTT. Protein sequence: CASSYETGRTEAFF.

V usage is TRBV30 and J usage is TRBJ1-3, with D uncertain. The V gene lost 3 bases and the J gene lost 4 bases, with 7 bases spanning the gap. The CDR3 is 12 amino acids. Germline CDR1 and CDR2: GTSNPN and SVGIG (reference sequence). The CDR3 DNA reads TGTGCCTGGAGCCTATCGGGAAACACCATATATTTT. Amino acid sequence: CAWSLSGNTIYF.

This clone has a handful of counts. This sequence joins TRBV27 and TRBJ2-3; 8 bases align to TRBD1. Germline assignment: CDR1 MNHEY and CDR2 SMNVEV (reference sequence). V shed 6 bases, J shed 4 bases, and the junction held 9 bases outside the gene matches. The CDR3 has 15 residues. CDR3 in amino acids: CASRLAGTGPDTQYF. The CDR3 nucleotides read TGTGCCAGCAGATTAGCAGGGACAGGACCAGATACGCAGTATTTT.

J is TRBJ2-7 and V is TRBV4-2, with D perhaps TRBD1 (6 bases). Between the trimmed V and J ends, which lost 5 bases and 3 bases, there was a span of 23 bases. Germline CDR1 reads LGHNA; CDR2 reads YNFKEQ. The length of the CDR3 is 17 residues. CDR3 DNA sequence: TGTGCCAGCAGCTTCCGACAGGCCGCCTCGGAAGTCTACGAGCAGTACTTC. It specifies CASSFRQAASEVYEQYF.

This clone was recorded once. The CDR3 spells CASEGTEAFF. The DNA of the CDR3 is TGTGCCAGCGAGGGAACTGAAGCTTTCTTT. The J gene is TRBJ1-1, the V gene TRBV6-5; D is uncertain. The CDR3 consists of 10 residues. V lost 8 bases, J lost 5 bases, and 6 bases lay in between. Germline CDR1 reads MNHEY; CDR2 reads SVGAGI.

This clone was observed many times. The V and J genes are TRBV5-6 and TRBJ2-7; 9 bases are shared with TRBD1. Germline V gene sequence: CDR1 SGHDT, CDR2 YYEEEE. This CDR3 has 14 residues. The trim removed 3 bases at V and 4 bases at J, leaving 5 bases unmatched. CDR3 nucleotides: TGTGCCAGCAGCTGGGGACAGGGAGGGTACGAGCAGTACTTC. This translates into CASSWGQGGYEQYF.

The chain joins TRBV7-9 to TRBJ2-3, with 10 bases matching TRBD1. With 4 bases clipped from V and 1 base from J, the junction kept 11 bases outside the gene matches. The CDR3 totals 18 residues. The V gene's germline CDR1 is SEHNR and CDR2 FQNEAQ (reference sequence). The DNA of the CDR3 is TGTGCCAGCAGCTCCAGGGACAGGGGTAAGGGAGGCACAGATACGCAGTATTTT. It translates to CASSSRDRGKGGTDTQYF.

The CDR3 DNA sequence: TGTGCCAGCAGTTTAAGCCCGGACTACTATGGCTACACCTTC. This translates into CASSLSPDYYGYTF. The genes are TRBV6-2 or TRBV6-3 and TRBJ1-2; D remains unclear. The V end was cut by 4 bases, the J end by 3 bases, with 12 bases between. From germline, CDR1 is MNHEY and CDR2 SVGEGT. This CDR3 contains 14 residues.

This chain connects TRBV14 to TRBJ1-2; D unclear. The ends were cut back, 0 bases at V and 4 bases at J, with 6 bases in the middle. The CDR3 sequence is 13 residues long. Per the germline V gene, CDR1 is SGHDN and CDR2 is FVKESK. In DNA form, the CDR3 reads TGTGCCAGCAGCCAAGAGGAGTTCTATGGCTACACCTTC. Encoded protein: CASSQEEFYGYTF. Full variable domain (missing parts from reference TRBV14 and TRBJ1-2): EAGVTQFPSHSVIEKGQTVTLRCDPISGHDNLYWYRRVMGKEIKFLLHFVKESKQDESGMPNNRFLAERTGGTYSTLKVQPAELEDSGVYFCASSQEEFYGYTFGSGTRLTVV.

This chain uses TRBV29-1 with TRBJ2-1; 8 nucleotides align to TRBD2. V shed 4 bases and J 3 bases; nucleotides not matched to a gene: 8. The CDR3 consists of 15 residues. CDR1 is SQVTM and CDR2 is ANQGSEA in the germline V gene. This CDR3 is CSVVPRGGHYNEQFF. The CDR3 nucleotides read TGCAGCGTTGTCCCTCGGGGGGGCCACTACAATGAGCAGTTCTTC.

This clone was detected once. V gene TRBV18 combines with J gene TRBJ1-2; possible D gene TRBD1, 6 bases. Deletions cut 4 bases from V and 6 bases from J, with 21 bases between. The germline gives CDR1 KGHSH, CDR2 LQKENI. The CDR3 totals 16 residues. The CDR3 spells CASSLLGGPGYNGYTF. The CDR3 bases are TGTGCCAGCTCACTACTAGGGGGACCGGGCTATAATGGCTACACCTTC.

In its sample, this clone was seen once. CDR3 loop: CASSSDPTGAGANVLTF. CDR3 coding DNA: TGCGCCAGCAGCTCCGACCCCACAGGGGCTGGGGCCAACGTCCTGACTTTC. The chain recombines TRBV5-1 with TRBJ2-6; 7 nucleotides match TRBD1. CDR1 SGHRS and CDR2 YFSETQ come from the germline V gene. This CDR3 spans 17 amino acids. With 3 bases clipped from V and 2 bases from J, the junction kept 8 bases outside the gene matches.

The rearrangement joins TRBV2 to TRBJ2-1, with TRBD1 matching over 9 bases. The CDR3 length is 13 residues. The germline V gene has CDR1 SNHLY and CDR2 FYNNEI. J was trimmed by 8 bases and V by 11 bases; bases with no gene match: 10. The CDR3 nucleotides are TGTGCCTGCTCGGGACAGGGACTCTATGAGCAGTTCTTC. Amino acids: CACSGQGLYEQFF. Full variable domain (outside the CDR3, taken from reference TRBV2 and TRBJ2-1): EPEVTQTPSHQVTQMGQEVILRCVPISNHLYFYWYRQILGQKVEFLVSFYNNEISEKSEIFDDQFSVERPDGSNFTLKIRSTKLEDSAMYFCACSGQGLYEQFFGPGTRLTVL.

The V gene is TRBV7-8, the J gene TRBJ2-1, with 7 bases lining up with TRBD2. From germline, CDR1 is SGHVS and CDR2 FQNEAQ. The length of the CDR3 is 16 residues. The V segment lost 3 bases and the J segment 4 bases; nucleotides outside the gene matches: 9. The CDR3 nucleotides read TGTGCCAGCAGCTTGTTTCGACTAGCTGGGTACAATGAGCAGTTCTTC. It specifies CASSLFRLAGYNEQFF.

This chain uses TRBV11-2 with TRBJ1-3; no reliable D call. CDR3 length: 14 residues. Trimming removed 5 bases at V and 0 bases at J, with 8 bases between. Germline V gene sequence: CDR1 SGHAT, CDR2 FQNNGV. The CDR3, as DNA: TGTGCCAGCAGCCGTACAAACTCTGGAAACACCATATATTTT. Its protein product is CASSRTNSGNTIYF.

This sequence joins TRBV5-6 and TRBJ2-7; 7 bases are a match to TRBD2. V was clipped by 1 base and J by 3 bases; unmatched bases: 7. The length of the CDR3 is 15 residues. Germline values: CDR1 SGHDT, CDR2 YYEEEE. CDR3 protein: CASSLYGGEGYEQYF. The CDR3 bases are TGTGCCAGCAGCTTGTATGGGGGGGAAGGCTACGAGCAGTACTTC.

This chain uses TRBV7-8 with TRBJ1-2, with D possibly matching TRBD1 (5 bases). V lost 0 bases, J lost 7 bases, and 15 bases lay in between. The CDR3 loop spans 15 amino acids. Germline CDR1 SGHVS, CDR2 FQNEAQ. In DNA form, the CDR3 reads TGTGCCAGCAGCTTAGCAAGGGGAGGGTTTGGTGGCTACACCTTC. Translation: CASSLARGGFGGYTF.

This chain joins TRBV7-9 and TRBJ2-6; 7 bases agree with TRBD1. CDR1 SEHNR and CDR2 FQNEAQ come from the germline V gene (reference sequence). Trimming removed 2 bases from V and 2 bases from J; junction bases left unmatched: 12. This CDR3 has 19 residues. The CDR3 coding sequence is TGTGCCAGCAGCTTATTCCCCCTTAGCAGGGGGACTGGGGCCAACGTCCTGACTTTC. This gives the protein CASSLFPLSRGTGANVLTF.

The chain joins TRBV4-2 to TRBJ2-5, with D maybe TRBD1 (6 bases). Trimming left V 2 bases short and J 0 bases short, with 10 bases between. CDR1 is LGHNA, CDR2 YNFKEQ, per germline. This CDR3 contains 15 residues. The CDR3 region has the DNA TGTGCCAGCAGCCAACAGACAGGCTACCAAGAGACCCAGTACTTC. Translated, it gives CASSQQTGYQETQYF.

This chain joins TRBV5-8 and TRBJ1-3; 11 bases line up with TRBD1. The CDR3 runs to 16 residues. V shed 2 bases, J shed 4 bases, and the junction held 5 bases outside the gene matches. Germline assignment: CDR1 SGHTS and CDR2 YDEGEE. Here the CDR3 DNA reads TGTGCCAGCAGCTTTAACGGACAGGGGGCCGGAAACACCATATATTTT. Translation: CASSFNGQGAGNTIYF. The whole variable domain, remainder taken from reference TRBV5-8 and TRBJ1-3, is EAGVTQSPTHLIKTRGQQATLRCSPISGHTSVYWYQQALGLGLQFLLWYDEGEERNRGNFPPRFSGRQFPNYSSELNVNALELEDSALYLCASSFNGQGAGNTIYFGEGSWLTVV.

The chain combines TRBV25-1 with TRBJ2-5, with 9 bases aligning to TRBD2. Germline CDR1 is MGHDK and CDR2 is SYGVNS. The junction had 7 bases not matched to a gene; V was cut back by 4 bases and J by 1 base. CDR3 length equals 16 residues. The CDR3 region has the DNA TGTGCCAGCAGTGCCTACCTAGCGGGGACCCAAGAGACCCAGTACTTC. Translating it yields CASSAYLAGTQETQYF. The complete variable domain, with remaining parts taken from reference TRBV25-1 and TRBJ2-5, reads EADIYQTPRYLVIGTGKKITLECSQTMGHDKMYWYQQDPGMELHLIHYSYGVNSTEKGDLSSESTVSRIRTEHFPLTLESARPSHTSQYLCASSAYLAGTQETQYFGPGTRLLVL.

The sample holds a few counts of this clone. The gene calls are TRBV19 and TRBJ2-7; 9 positions match TRBD1. Per the germline V gene, CDR1 is LNHDA and CDR2 is SQIVND (reference sequence). V trimming: 4 bases; J trimming: 3 bases; junction bases outside the gene matches: 10. The CDR3 is 16 amino acids. The CDR3 loop reads CASSKTGTGIIYEQYF. The DNA of the CDR3 is TGTGCCAGTAGTAAGACCGGGACAGGGATAATCTACGAGCAGTACTTC.

The rearrangement uses TRBV19 and TRBJ1-2; 7 positions match TRBD1. Trimming at V came to 1 base and at J to 7 bases, leaving 12 bases not matched to a gene. The CDR3 contains 16 residues. CDR1 and CDR2 from the germline V gene are LNHDA and SQIVND (reference sequence). CDR3 DNA sequence: TGTGCCAGTAGTATAGGCGCCCTAGGGGGCGTTGGTGGCTACACCTTC. Translated, it gives CASSIGALGGVGGYTF.

V usage is TRBV29-1 and J usage is TRBJ2-3; 8 bases agree with TRBD1. The CDR3 is 15 residues long. Losses at the gene ends were 0 bases for V and 7 bases for J; bases not matched to a gene: 9. Germline lookup yields CDR1 SQVTM and CDR2 ANQGSEA. CDR3 sequence: CSVEDLRTGLHTQYF. The CDR3 nucleotides are TGCAGCGTTGAAGATCTGCGGACAGGGTTGCATACGCAGTATTTT.

CDR3 sequence reads: CASSQATTGGALGETQYF. CDR3 DNA sequence: TGTGCCAGCAGCCAGGCGACCACCGGGGGGGCGCTAGGGGAGACCCAGTACTTC. The rearrangement joins TRBV4-2 to TRBJ2-5, with TRBD2 matching over 8 bases. The CDR3 is 18 residues long. V shed 3 bases and J 5 bases; nucleotides not matched to a gene: 17. Germline lookup yields CDR1 LGHNA and CDR2 YNFKEQ.

This chain connects TRBV5-1 to TRBJ2-5; tentative D call: TRBD2 (6 bases). V was clipped by 4 bases and J by 5 bases, with 9 bases between them. The CDR3 is 12 residues long. Looked up from germline, CDR1 is SGHRS and CDR2 is YFSETQ. The CDR3 sequence: CASSAGRETQYF. DNA of the CDR3: TGCGCCAGCAGCGCGGGACGGGAGACCCAGTACTTC.

The J gene is TRBJ1-1, the V gene TRBV29-1, with D maybe TRBD1 (6 bases). The ends were cut back, 5 bases at V and 0 bases at J, with 13 bases in the middle. The CDR3 length is 14 residues. Germline V gene lookup returns CDR1 SQVTM and CDR2 ANQGSEA. CDR3 bases: TGCAGCGTTCAGACGGGACAAGTGAACACTGAAGCTTTCTTT. Encoded protein: CSVQTGQVNTEAFF.

CDR3 sequence: CASSYSRVGQPQHF. As DNA, the CDR3 is TGTGCCAGCAGTTACTCCAGGGTGGGCCAGCCCCAGCATTTT. V usage is TRBV6-5 and J usage is TRBJ1-5, with a possible D match to TRBD1 (5 bases). V lost 0 bases and J 7 bases, leaving 10 bases between the germline ends. Germline lookup yields CDR1 MNHEY and CDR2 SVGAGI. CDR3 length: 14 residues.

This chain joins TRBV7-3 and TRBJ2-3, with D possibly TRBD2 on 6 matching bases. Germline V gene lookup returns CDR1 SGHTA and CDR2 FQGTGA. V was pared by 5 bases and J by 2 bases, with 14 bases between. The CDR3 spans 15 residues. CDR3 sequence reads: CASSLGDFTTDTQYF. CDR3 DNA: TGTGCCAGCAGCCTAGGGGACTTTACCACAGATACGCAGTATTTT.

The genes are TRBV10-3 and TRBJ2-7; TRBD1 aligns across 8 bases. Per germline, CDR1 ENHRY and CDR2 SYGVKD. V lost 2 bases to trimming and J lost 6 bases; unmatched junction nucleotides: 6. The CDR3 runs to 14 residues. The CDR3 nucleotides are TGTGCCATCAGTGAGGAACAGGGGGGTGGCGAGCAGTACTTC. Protein product: CAISEEQGGGEQYF.

The chain combines TRBV6-2 or TRBV6-3 with TRBJ2-7; tentatively, D is TRBD2 (5 bases). This CDR3 region has 14 residues. Germline CDR1 is MNHEY and CDR2 is SVGEGT. V gave up 3 bases and J gave up 5 bases, with 14 bases separating them. The CDR3 protein is CASSYRWVRDEQYF. CDR3 DNA: TGTGCCAGCAGTTATCGATGGGTGAGGGACGAGCAGTACTTC.